This TCR beta chain derives from a study of cytomegalovirus exposure and HLA in healthy donors. On the study more broadly: Genotyping of under 500 donors showed that 80% to 90% belonged to the Caucasian-associated ancestry cluster.

General study findings and limits: Prior analysis indicated that the majority of TCR beta V segments exhibited productivity approximately 87% or approximately 30% of the time. Altogether, 160 or so TCR beta chains were recorded as cytomegalovirus-associated. In a later analysis, HLA-associated beta chains showed higher expansion and lower generation probabilities than comparable chains.

With respect to this clone: The antigen remains unidentified.

The primer mix had 60 Vbeta and 13 Jbeta primers. The assay was immunoSEQ multiplex PCR, and TCRdb's table has in-frame clones only and misses some. Of some 170,000 clones in the sample, over 75% were seen once. The sequenced material came from PBMCs. This receptor was taken from a man aged 35-49 years in good health and CMV-seropositive.

CDR3 amino acids: CASRQEVNTEAFF. CDR3 DNA: TGTGCCAGCAGACAGGAAGTGAACACTGAAGCTTTCTTT. The chain is built from TRBV27 and TRBJ1-1, with D perhaps TRBD1 (5 bases). With 6 bases removed from V and 0 bases from J, the gap between germline ends came to 8 bases. From germline, CDR1 is MNHEY and CDR2 SMNVEV (reference sequence). This CDR3 region has 13 residues.